This TCR beta chain originates from a study of blood T cell repertoires in COVID-19. Clones were read by immunoSEQ multiplex PCR, and TCRdb kept only the in-frame ones, dropping some. The sample consists of about 110,000 clones, around 90% of them appearing once. V was trimmed by 2 bases and J by 10 bases, leaving 15 bases between them. The CDR3 loop spans 14 amino acids. The germline CDR1 and CDR2 sequences are MNHEY and SVGEGT. Sequencing was carried out using peripheral blood. The chain joins TRBV6-2 or TRBV6-3 to TRBJ2-1, with a weak D call TRBD2 (5 bases). The TCR originated in a woman under 40 with acute or convalescent COVID-19. CDR3 in amino acids: CASSYRERRPEQFF. For the CDR3, the DNA is TGTGCCAGCAGTTACAGGGAGCGGCGCCCGGAGCAGTTCTTC.